This passage covers 21 T cell receptor beta chains from one sample sequenced in a study of beta chain features in type 1 diabetes. Investigators reverse transcribed all isolated RNA, so they sequenced expressed TCRB transcripts. This table comes from immunoSEQ multiplex PCR, and its TCRdb copy is limited to in-frame clones, with some not included. The data show roughly 140,000 clones, under 60% seen once. Sequenced sample: Tregs from blood. These receptors were obtained from a man between 18 and 35 years old in good health.

The rearrangement links TRBV28 to TRBJ2-1; 9 nucleotides align to TRBD2. The junction had 0 bases not matched to a gene; V was cut back by 3 bases and J by 0 bases. The germline V gene has CDR1 MDHEN and CDR2 SYDVKM. This CDR3 has 15 residues. CDR3 bases: TGTGCCAGCAGTTTTAGCGGGGGCTCCTACAATGAGCAGTTCTTC. Translating gives CASSFSGGSYNEQFF.

The genes are TRBV4-1 and TRBJ2-3, with D perhaps matching TRBD1 (5 bases). Trimming stripped 2 bases from V and 5 bases from J, with 8 bases between. Germline V CDR1 and CDR2: MGHRA, YSYEKL. This CDR3 contains 13 residues. The CDR3 nucleotides are TGCGCCAGCAGCCAAAGGGGTAGAGATACGCAGTATTTT. Translated, it gives CASSQRGRDTQYF.

This clone appeared a few times. The rearrangement joins TRBV9 to TRBJ2-7, with TRBD2 identical over 9 bases. This CDR3 region has 16 residues. V lost 3 bases, J lost 7 bases, and 14 bases stayed unmatched. CDR1 and CDR2 from the germline V gene are SGDLS and YYNGEE. The CDR3 here is CASSGSWVAGEQEQYF. CDR3 sequence (DNA): TGTGCCAGCAGCGGCAGCTGGGTAGCGGGAGAGCAAGAGCAGTACTTC.

The gene calls are TRBV23-1 and TRBJ2-7; 15 bases align to TRBD2. TRBV23-1 is recorded as an ORF, its role being uncertain. The V and J ends lost 4 bases and 1 base, in that order; junction bases with no gene match: 14. CDR3 length: 20 amino acids. The CDR3 sequence is CASSRRNEGLAGGPSYEQYF. CDR3 nucleotides: TGCGCCAGCAGTCGGCGAAACGAGGGACTAGCGGGGGGACCTTCCTACGAGCAGTACTTC.

This clone occurred a few times. The genes are TRBV7-2 and TRBJ2-4; 9 bases agree with TRBD1. The CDR3 runs to 15 residues. The trim removed 5 bases at V and 6 bases at J, leaving 8 bases unmatched. Germline V CDR1 and CDR2: SGHTA, FQGNSA. The CDR3: CASSARDREGNIQYF. In DNA form, the CDR3 reads TGTGCCAGCAGCGCTCGGGACAGGGAAGGAAACATTCAGTACTTC.

This clone was seen just once. One end of the junction fails to match germline, which may point to a read error. CDR3 in amino acids: CASSQDQRVPRVF. The CDR3 DNA sequence: TGCGCCAGCAGCCAAGATCAGAGGGTCCCACGGGTCTTT. The chain joins TRBV4-3 to TRBJ1-6; D is ambiguous. CDR3 length: 13 amino acids. Germline CDR1 LGHNA, CDR2 YSLEER.

V is TRBV5-1 and J is TRBJ2-1, with TRBD1 as a possible D gene (6 bases). This CDR3 spans 14 amino acids. V lost 1 base, J lost 7 bases, and 12 bases lay in between. Per germline, CDR1 SGHRS and CDR2 YFSETQ. CDR3 coding DNA: TGCGCCAGCAGCTTGACCGGACAGCATAATGAGCAGTTCTTC. This gives the protein CASSLTGQHNEQFF.

This clone was counted a few times. The V gene is TRBV10-3, the J gene TRBJ2-7, with TRBD1 matching 9 bases. From germline, CDR1 is ENHRY and CDR2 SYGVKD. V was pared by 4 bases and J by 5 bases, with 6 bases of the junction left unmatched. This CDR3 comprises 14 residues. The CDR3 protein is CAISGGTGHHEQYF. CDR3 coding DNA: TGTGCCATCAGTGGTGGGACAGGGCACCACGAGCAGTACTTC.

This rearrangement joins TRBV5-6 to TRBJ2-7; 8 bases map to TRBD2. Looked up from germline, CDR1 is SGHDT and CDR2 is YYEEEE. CDR3 size: 15 residues. J gave up 2 bases and V 4 bases, and 8 bases lay outside the gene matches. CDR3 protein: CASSRPGTRAYEQYF. The CDR3 nucleotides are TGTGCCAGCAGCCGACCCGGGACTAGGGCCTACGAGCAGTACTTC.

This chain connects TRBV28 to TRBJ1-3; perhaps TRBD1 as D (5 bases). The CDR3 is 13 residues long. V was clipped by 6 bases and J by 3 bases, with 9 bases between them. Germline V lookup: CDR1 MDHEN, CDR2 SYDVKM. Here the CDR3 reads CASRGDLGNTIYF. DNA for the CDR3: TGTGCCAGCAGAGGGGATCTTGGAAACACCATATATTTT.

This chain joins TRBV7-8 and TRBJ1-1; no clear D. CDR3 length equals 14 residues. Germline lookup yields CDR1 SGHVS and CDR2 FQNEAQ. V gave up 1 base and J gave up 3 bases, with 9 bases separating them. The chain's CDR3 is CASSLVRVHTEAFF. DNA for the CDR3: TGTGCCAGCAGCTTAGTCCGGGTCCACACTGAAGCTTTCTTT.

This clone was counted between two and nine times. The chain carries TRBV29-1 and TRBJ1-1, with D tentatively TRBD1 (6 bases). The germline gives CDR1 SQVTM, CDR2 ANQGSEA. This CDR3 spans 10 amino acids. Trimming shortened V by 4 bases and J by 6 bases, and 6 bases separated the two germline ends. CDR3 region: CSVGTAEAFF. CDR3 DNA sequence: TGCAGCGTTGGGACAGCTGAAGCTTTCTTT.

The chain links TRBV6-1 to TRBJ1-2; 8 bases are shared with TRBD1. Germline V gives CDR1 MNHNS, CDR2 SASEGT. This CDR3 contains 14 residues. Germline trimming cut 7 bases from V and 2 bases from J; bases unmatched to any gene: 6. CDR3 in DNA: TGTGCCAGCACCGACAGGGGAGGCAACTATGGCTACACCTTC. It encodes CASTDRGGNYGYTF.

The chain combines TRBV5-1 with TRBJ2-7, with D perhaps matching TRBD1 (5 bases). Germline CDR1 SGHRS, CDR2 YFSETQ. V was trimmed by 3 bases and J by 3 bases, leaving 7 bases between them. The CDR3 consists of 12 residues. The CDR3 DNA reads as TGCGCCAGCAGCTCAGACAGCTACGAGCAGTACTTC. Protein sequence: CASSSDSYEQYF.

The chain has TRBV2 and TRBJ2-5, with 14 bases identical to TRBD2. The CDR3 is 16 residues long. CDR1 is SNHLY, CDR2 FYNNEI, per germline. The junction had 8 bases not matched to a gene; V was cut back by 6 bases and J by 5 bases. CDR3 nucleotide sequence: TGTGCCAGCAGGCCCGGGACTAGCGGGAGCAGTGAGACCCAGTACTTC. It is translated as CASRPGTSGSSETQYF.

The V gene is TRBV30, the J gene TRBJ2-1, with 13 bases that match TRBD2. V lost 0 bases, J lost 7 bases, and 3 bases stayed unmatched. Germline CDR1 is GTSNPN and CDR2 is SVGIG (reference sequence). The CDR3 runs to 15 residues. DNA of the CDR3: TGTGCCTGGAGTGTGGGACTAGCGGGACGTAATGAGCAGTTCTTC. Protein sequence: CAWSVGLAGRNEQFF.

V and J are TRBV6-5 and TRBJ2-5; 10 positions agree with TRBD1. J lost 5 bases, V lost 2 bases, and 8 bases had no gene match. The CDR3 has 16 amino acids. Per germline, CDR1 MNHEY and CDR2 SVGAGI. The CDR3 loop is CASSYMAGTGVETQYF. CDR3 in DNA: TGTGCCAGCAGTTACATGGCAGGGACAGGGGTTGAGACCCAGTACTTC.

This rearrangement joins TRBV5-1 to TRBJ2-5; 10 bases are a match to TRBD1. Trimming at V came to 3 bases and at J to 4 bases, leaving 0 bases not matched to a gene. Germline values: CDR1 SGHRS, CDR2 YFSETQ. The CDR3 length is 13 residues. Written as DNA, the CDR3 is TGCGCCAGCAGCTGGGACAGGGGAGAGACCCAGTACTTC. Amino acid sequence: CASSWDRGETQYF.

This chain joins TRBV18 and TRBJ1-5; D remains ambiguous. CDR3 size: 14 residues. Trimming removed 1 base from V and 2 bases from J, with 6 bases in between. The germline V gene has CDR1 KGHSH and CDR2 LQKENI. The CDR3 here is CASSPQEGNQPQHF. The CDR3 DNA is TGTGCCAGCTCACCACAGGAGGGCAATCAGCCCCAGCATTTT.

This clone was counted a few times. This chain links TRBV29-1 with TRBJ2-1, with 7 bases aligning to TRBD2. Looked up from germline, CDR1 is SQVTM and CDR2 is ANQGSEA. V shed 4 bases and J 2 bases; nucleotides not matched to a gene: 8. This CDR3 has 15 amino acids. The CDR3 here is CSVGGGSRTYNEQFF. The CDR3 region has the DNA TGCAGCGTTGGCGGCGGGAGTAGGACCTACAATGAGCAGTTCTTC.

V usage is TRBV6-5 and J usage is TRBJ1-6; 7 nucleotides line up with TRBD1. From germline, CDR1 is MNHEY and CDR2 SVGAGI. This CDR3 is built from 15 residues. V shed 4 bases, J shed 7 bases, and the junction held 7 bases outside the gene matches. CDR3 nucleotides: TGTGCCAGCAGTTTAGGGACAGTTGGGAATTCACCCCTCCACTTT. Its protein is CASSLGTVGNSPLHF.